The rows below give T cell receptor beta chains drawn from one sample of a study of cytomegalovirus exposure and HLA in healthy donors. TCRdb's copy holds only in-frame clones and misses some; the assay was immunoSEQ multiplex PCR. Of more than 95,000 clones in the sample, under 90% were seen once. Sequencing was done on a sample of PBMCs. These receptor sequences come from a woman aged 40 to 55 in good health and CMV-seropositive. CDR3s include the opening cysteine and the closing phenylalanine or tryptophan. A D gene is named only where the DNA matches it firmly.

v_gene,j_gene,d_gene,len,CDR3nt,CDR3aa
TRBV5-4,TRBJ1-3,TRBD1,15,TGTGCCAGCAGCTTGGACAGGGGGCCTGGAAACACCATATATTTT,CASSLDRGPGNTIYF
TRBV11-2,TRBJ1-5,-,14,TGTGCCAGCAGCCCACAACGCGGTGATCAGCCCCAGCATTTT,CASSPQRGDQPQHF
TRBV4-1,TRBJ1-5,TRBD1,15,TGCGCCAGCAGCCAGAGACAGGGGAGCTGGCAGCCCCAGCATTTT,CASSQRQGSWQPQHF
TRBV11-1,TRBJ2-7,TRBD1,14,TGTGCCAGCAGCCCCCTGACAGGGGGCGCCGAGCAGTACTTC,CASSPLTGGAEQYF
TRBV11-2,TRBJ2-7,-,11,TGTGCCAGCAGCTCCCTCTACGAGCAGTACTTC,CASSSLYEQYF
TRBV9,TRBJ2-3,TRBD1,14,TGTGCCAGCAGCGCGGACAGGGGGACAGATACGCAGTATTTT,CASSADRGTDTQYF
TRBV29-1,TRBJ2-7,TRBD2,14,TGCAGCGTTGTGGGGACTAGCGGTCCCTACGAGCAGTACTTC,CSVVGTSGPYEQYF
TRBV5-1,TRBJ2-5,TRBD2,15,TGCGCCAGCAGCTTGGCCGGACGGGGAGGGGAGACCCAGTACTTC,CASSLAGRGGETQYF
TRBV27,TRBJ2-3,-,16,TGTGCCAGCAGGGCCCGAGGGAGTACCTACACAGAGACGCAGTATTTT,CASRARGSTYTETQYF
TRBV7-9,TRBJ1-2,-,13,TGTGCCAGCAGCCTGGACAGTAACTATGGCTACACCTTC,CASSLDSNYGYTF
TRBV7-8,TRBJ1-5,-,15,TGTGCCAGCAGCTTAGGCAGGTTTAGCAATCAGCCCCAGCATTTT,CASSLGRFSNQPQHF
TRBV29-1,TRBJ2-3,TRBD1,14,TGCAGCGTTGATAGGGACAGGGGCACAGATACGCAGTATTTT,CSVDRDRGTDTQYF
TRBV5-8,TRBJ1-1,-,13,TGTGCCAGCAGCTTGGCCCAGAACACTGAAGCTTTCTTT,CASSLAQNTEAFF
TRBV10-2,TRBJ2-2,TRBD2,17,TGCGCCAGCAGTCTCGTACTAGCGGGAGGGAGGACCGGGGAGCTGTTTTTT,CASSLVLAGGRTGELFF
TRBV6-5,TRBJ2-3,-,14,TGTGCCAGCAGTACTCCACTCAGCACAGATACGCAGTATTTT,CASSTPLSTDTQYF
TRBV27,TRBJ1-3,-,16,TGTGCCAGCAGCCCGTCGAGAATTTTCGGTGGAAACACCATATATTTT,CASSPSRIFGGNTIYF
TRBV4-1,TRBJ2-7,TRBD1,15,TGCGCCAGCAGCCAAGATGGGACAGGACTCTACGAGCAGTACTTC,CASSQDGTGLYEQYF
TRBV7-9,TRBJ1-2,-,12,TGTTCCAGCAGCTTAGGAGTCGATGGCTACACCTTC,CSSSLGVDGYTF
TRBV5-1,TRBJ1-1,-,14,TGCGCCAGCAGCTTGGAGGGGGTATCCGGGGAAGCTTTCTTT,CASSLEGVSGEAFF
TRBV10-2,TRBJ2-7,TRBD2,15,TGCGCCAGCAGTGGGTCGGGACTAGCGGCCTACGAGCAGTACTTC,CASSGSGLAAYEQYF
TRBV30,TRBJ2-7,-,15,TGTGCCTGGAGCTCCGGACAGCAGAGCTCCTACGAGCAGTACTTC,CAWSSGQQSSYEQYF
TRBV6-5,TRBJ2-7,TRBD2,15,TGTGCCAGCAGTATGTTTGATAGCGGGAACAAGGAGCAGTACTTC,CASSMFDSGNKEQYF
TRBV28,TRBJ1-2,-,16,TGTGCCAGCAGTTTAACGAGGACAGACCACCCGTATGGCTACACCTTC,CASSLTRTDHPYGYTF
TRBV4-2,TRBJ2-2,-,19,TGTGCCAGCAGCCAAGTTGTGTGGCGGGCGAAATCGAACACCGGGGAGCTGTTTTTT,CASSQVVWRAKSNTGELFF
TRBV5-1,TRBJ2-7,-,13,TGCGCCAGCAGCCCCCCTCGCATGGTCGAGCAGTACTTC,CASSPPRMVEQYF
TRBV19,TRBJ2-2,-,16,TGTGCCAGTAGTCTCGCGTACAGGGAGAACACCGGGGAGCTGTTTTTT,CASSLAYRENTGELFF
TRBV5-6,TRBJ2-7,TRBD2,16,TGTGCCAGCAGCTTGAGACTTACTAGCGGGAGAGGCGAGCAGTACTTC,CASSLRLTSGRGEQYF
TRBV30,TRBJ2-7,-,15,TGTGCCTGGAGTGTACCAGGCTCACGAAGCTACGAGCAGTACTTC,CAWSVPGSRSYEQYF
TRBV28,TRBJ2-1,-,15,TGTGCCAGCAGTTTGGTCACTTCGCCCTACAATGAGCAGTTCTTC,CASSLVTSPYNEQFF
TRBV10-3,TRBJ2-5,-,14,TGTGCCATCAGTGAGTCGATGAGGGGGGAGACCCAGTACTTC,CAISESMRGETQYF